The 7 T cell receptor beta chains below all came from one sample that was sequenced in a study of T-cell memory formation after mild COVID-19 (dated by TCRdb to about 2021). Receptors were amplified or captured by 5' RACE. This sample was sequenced with an Illumina NovaSeq 6000. TCRdb reworked the public reads: Q25 trimming with fastp, MiXCR clone assembly, productive beta chains retained. For every CDR3 protein sequence, its rows merge into one entry that carries the most common genes and DNA. In all, the sample holds about 130,000 distinct CDR3 sequences, and about 6% of those were seen once. Of the sample, roughly 2% is held by the ten largest clones. Sequenced input: PBMCs or a T cell subset sorted from them (not recorded which). The receptor source for this set is an adult woman who had mild COVID-19 (a few samples of this study predate the infection). The sample titles of this study are shuffled in the database, so cell type and time point are left out; the donor was told from shared clones.

This clonotype appeared many times. The rearrangement links TRBV18 to TRBJ2-2; no reliable D call. V was cut by 3 bases and J by 6 bases, with 5 bases left in between. The CDR3 consists of 12 residues. Germline CDR1 is KGHSH and CDR2 is LQKENI. For the CDR3, the DNA is TGTGCCAGCTCACCTGAGGCCGGGGAGCTGTTTTTT. Translating gives CASSPEAGELFF.

The chain recombines TRBV24-1 with TRBJ2-3; D is perhaps TRBD2 (5 bases). Germline CDR1 is KGHDR and CDR2 is SFDVKD. The V and J ends lost 3 bases and 2 bases respectively, with 14 bases between them. CDR3 length: 16 residues. For the CDR3, the DNA is TGTGCCACCAGTGATCCTACTAGTTTTGACACAGATACGCAGTATTTT. Its protein product is CATSDPTSFDTDTQYF.

At least ten counts were recorded for this clonotype. The chain is built from TRBV20-1 and TRBJ1-1, with D perhaps TRBD1 (6 bases). There are 13 residues in the CDR3. CDR1 and CDR2 (germline): DFQATT, SNEGSKA (reference sequence). Trimming took off 0 bases at V and 11 bases at J, with 16 bases between the two ends. The CDR3 loop is CSARDRVAGAAFF. The CDR3 DNA follows: TGCAGTGCTAGAGATCGGGTTGCAGGGGCCGCTTTCTTT.

This clonotype has more than one count but fewer than ten. This chain joins TRBV12-3 or TRBV12-4 and TRBJ2-7, with unresolved D. The ends were cut back, 6 bases at V and 5 bases at J, with 11 bases in the middle. This CDR3 contains 12 residues. The CDR3 nucleotides read TGTGCCAGCAGCCCCGGCATGGACGAGCAGTACTTC. Translation gives CASSPGMDEQYF.

There are many counts of this clonotype. The genes are TRBV7-2 and TRBJ2-1; D remains ambiguous. Germline V gene sequence: CDR1 SGHTA, CDR2 FQGNSA. V lost 5 bases, J lost 2 bases, and 7 bases lay in between. The length of the CDR3 is 13 residues. CDR3 sequence: CASSLPAYNEQFF. As DNA, the CDR3 is TGTGCCAGCAGCCTGCCAGCCTACAATGAGCAGTTCTTC.

This clonotype was detected a few times. The chain carries TRBV7-9 and TRBJ1-6; TRBD1 matches at 8 bases. Germline V CDR1 and CDR2: SEHNR, FQNEAQ (reference sequence). There are 15 residues in the CDR3. Trimming removed 0 bases from V and 6 bases from J; junction bases left unmatched: 1. CDR3 bases: TGTGCCAGCAGCTTAGCGGGACAGGTTAATTCACCCCTCCACTTT. This encodes CASSLAGQVNSPLHF.

This clonotype has at least ten counts. This chain uses TRBV9 with TRBJ2-1, with 8 bases aligning to TRBD2. The germline V gene encodes CDR1 SGDLS and CDR2 YYNGEE. This CDR3 has 16 residues. V was pared by 0 bases and J by 5 bases, with 7 bases of the junction left unmatched. CDR3 amino acids: CASSVVSGLVNNEQFF. CDR3 in DNA: TGTGCCAGCAGCGTAGTATCGGGACTAGTCAACAATGAGCAGTTCTTC.